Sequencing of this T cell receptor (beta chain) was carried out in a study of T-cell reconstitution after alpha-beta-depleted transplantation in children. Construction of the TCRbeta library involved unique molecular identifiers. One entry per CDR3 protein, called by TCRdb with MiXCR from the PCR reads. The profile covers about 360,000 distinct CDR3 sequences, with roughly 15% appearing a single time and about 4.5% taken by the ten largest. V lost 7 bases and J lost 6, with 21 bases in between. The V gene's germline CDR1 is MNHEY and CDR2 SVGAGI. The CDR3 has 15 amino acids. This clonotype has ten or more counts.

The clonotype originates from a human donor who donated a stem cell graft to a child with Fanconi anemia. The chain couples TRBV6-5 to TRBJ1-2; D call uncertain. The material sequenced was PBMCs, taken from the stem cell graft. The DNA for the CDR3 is TGTGCCAGCAATCGCCGGAAGGAAGGGAGGGATGGCTACACCTTC. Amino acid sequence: CASNRRKEGRDGYTF.